The clone carrying this T cell receptor (beta chain) was counted ten times or more. Its antigen is currently unknown. What was amplified from RNA transcripts were TCR beta CDR3 regions. First-round RT-PCR targeting the TCR CDR3 was performed with the HTBI primer set. From the multiplex PCR reads, TCRdb called clonotypes with MiXCR, one entry per CDR3 protein. The profile shows a few hundred thousand distinct CDR3 sequences, more than 15% of them singletons. The data were obtained in a study of T cells in Graves' hyperthyroidism and ophthalmopathy. Broader study findings: Ophthalmopathy, which appeared later, was predicted by the model a median 6.5 months before onset.

Each patient was aged 18 to 65 and had newly diagnosed hyperthyroidism of under 2 months' duration. PBMCs stemmed from 8.5 to 10 ml fresh peripheral blood. The V and J ends lost 6 bases and 6 bases, in that order; junction bases with no gene match: 10. The CDR3 has 14 amino acids. The chain has TRBV12-3 or TRBV12-4 and TRBJ1-2; 7 nucleotides agree with TRBD1. The sequence was collected from a woman under 40 with Graves' hyperthyroidism. The sample taken for sequencing was blood. CDR3 sequence (DNA): TGTGCCAGCAGCAGTCGACAGGGAGGGCATGGCTACACCTTC. This codes for CASSSRQGGHGYTF.